These T cell receptor beta chains were read from a single sample in a study of a mutant IDH1 vaccine in newly diagnosed glioma. Data came from immunoSEQ multiplex PCR; TCRdb stores just in-frame clones and leaves some out. The profile covers roughly 70,000 clones, with 83% appearing a single time and around 4.5% taken by the ten largest. The specimen was peripheral blood mononuclear cells (PBMCs), collected from a glioma patient treated with radiotherapy, temozolomide or both. Receptors were obtained from a woman aged 18 to 35 with glioma. Some clones in this sample may be carry-over from other donors' samples. CDR3s include the opening cysteine and the closing phenylalanine or tryptophan. D genes are given only for firm matches. Clone sizes are given selectively: once, few, many, or a class where the clone is expanded.

>TRBJ2-1|-|TRBD2|TRBV10-3
CAISRLAGEQFF
TGTGCCATCTCCAGACTAGCGGGTGAGCAGTTCTTC
>TRBJ1-1|-|-|TRBV2
CASSLITLNTEAFF
TGTGCCAGCTCCCTGATCACTTTGAACACTGAAGCTTTCTTT
>TRBJ1-1|-|-|TRBV5-1
CASSLAGGGTEAFF
TGCGCCAGCAGCTTGGCGGGGGGCGGCACTGAAGCTTTCTTT
>TRBJ1-5|-|-|TRBV5-1
CASSLVAGPNNQPQHF
TGCGCCAGCAGCTTGGTCGCAGGGCCGAACAATCAGCCCCAGCATTTT
>TRBJ2-7|-|TRBD2|TRBV29-1
CSVRRGGLGEQYF
TGCAGCGTTCGACGGGGGGGGCTCGGCGAGCAGTACTTC
>TRBJ1-3|-|-|TRBV19
CASSIGVNSGNTIYF
TGTGCCAGTAGTATCGGGGTCAACTCTGGAAACACCATATATTTT
>TRBJ2-7|-|-|TRBV2
CASRTTYEQYF
TGTGCCAGCAGAACAACCTACGAGCAGTACTTC
>TRBJ2-7|once|TRBD2|TRBV19
CASSRRGAGVEQYF
TGTGCCAGTAGTCGGAGGGGCGCGGGGGTCGAGCAGTACTTC
>TRBJ1-5|-|TRBD1|TRBV30
CAWSDRGYQPQHF
TGTGCCTGGAGCGACAGGGGGTATCAGCCCCAGCATTTT
>TRBJ2-7|-|-|TRBV25-1
CASSDGSEQYF
TGTGCCAGCAGTGATGGGAGTGAGCAGTACTTC
>TRBJ2-7|-|-|TRBV7-2
CASSLPRREQYF
TGTGCCAGCAGCTTACCCCGGCGCGAGCAGTACTTC
>TRBJ2-2|once|TRBD1|TRBV27
CASSSGGPTTGELFF
TGTGCCAGCAGTTCAGGGGGCCCTACCACCGGGGAGCTGTTTTTT
>TRBJ2-7|-|TRBD1|TRBV27
CASGHRGDYEQYF
TGTGCCAGCGGACACAGGGGCGACTACGAGCAGTACTTC
>TRBJ2-5|-|-|TRBV5-4
CASSLSVRGKKETQYF
TGTGCCAGCAGCTTGAGTGTTCGGGGGAAAAAAGAGACCCAGTACTTC
>TRBJ1-3|once|-|TRBV7-8
CASSLSGSGNTIYF
TGTGCCAGCAGCTTATCAGGGTCTGGAAACACCATATATTTT
>TRBJ1-5|-|-|TRBV7-9
CASSLVNQPQHF
TGTGCCAGCAGCTTAGTAAATCAGCCCCAGCATTTT
>TRBJ2-7|-|TRBD1|TRBV7-9
CASSPLGAGGDSYEQYF
TGTGCCAGCAGCCCCTTAGGAGCAGGGGGCGACTCCTACGAGCAGTACTTC
>TRBJ1-4|-|-|TRBV7-2
CASSRGGSGNEKLFF
TGTGCCAGCAGCCGAGGGGGGAGCGGTAATGAAAAACTGTTTTTT
>TRBJ1-2|-|TRBD1|TRBV5-1
CASSLGQGFYGYTF
TGCGCCAGCAGCTTGGGACAGGGGTTCTATGGCTACACCTTC
>TRBJ1-2|-|TRBD1|TRBV7-2
CASSLKRGQAGGGYTF
TGTGCCAGCAGCTTAAAACGGGGACAGGCAGGCGGTGGCTACACCTTC